This T cell receptor (beta chain) was captured in a study of CD8 T cells in Susac syndrome. The multiple sclerosis controls were treatment-naive patients with relapsing-remitting disease that was stable or active. Negative isolation yielded CD8+ and CD4+ T cells; FACS enriched TEMRA cells. With 4 bases clipped from V and 1 base from J, the junction kept 4 bases outside the gene matches. In germline, CDR1 is KGHDR, CDR2 SFDVKD. The CDR3 is 15 residues long. Random-hexamer reverse transcription was applied to about 0.45 to 1 ug RNA. A multiplex approach, immunoSEQ multiplex PCR, amplified TCR beta CDR3 across 54 Vbeta and 13 Jbeta. TCRdb reprocessed the immunoSEQ multiplex PCR reads via MiXCR and lists one record per CDR3 protein. The sample holds 200,000 or so distinct CDR3 sequences; roughly 96% are singletons and the top ten take 0.093%.

The rearrangement links TRBV24-1 to TRBJ2-7; 9 bases map to TRBD1. The specimen was CD4+ T cells from PBMCs. The source is a human donor with multiple sclerosis. CDR3 residues: CATSDAGTGSYEQYF. The CDR3 nucleotides read TGTGCCACCAGTGACGCCGGGACAGGGTCCTACGAGCAGTACTTC.